The 2 T cell receptor beta chains listed next were all sequenced from one sample in a study of T cell responses to AZD1222 COVID-19 vaccine. Produced via immunoSEQ multiplex PCR; TCRdb's table is partial and in-frame only. The table records about 130,000 clones, approximately 91% of them present only once. The source material was peripheral blood, sampled 28 days after the second AZD1222 dose. The receptors originated from an adult who received the AZD1222 COVID-19 vaccine.

The chain recombines TRBV2 with TRBJ1-5; D is uncertain. Germline loops: CDR1 SNHLY, CDR2 FYNNEI. This CDR3 spans 15 amino acids. Trimming cost V 4 bases and J 2 bases, with 12 bases left between them. This CDR3 reads CASSGLGRGNQPQHF. The CDR3 DNA reads as TGTGCCAGCAGTGGACTAGGCAGAGGCAATCAGCCCCAGCATTTT.

The table lists this clone with a count of one. This chain uses TRBV23-1 with TRBJ2-4; D uncertain. TRBV23-1 is given ORF status, its function remaining uncertain. V lost 0 bases and J 6 bases, leaving 12 bases between the germline ends. This CDR3 contains 15 residues. CDR3 residues: CASSQSWWARNIQYF. Written as DNA, the CDR3 is TGCGCCAGCAGTCAATCGTGGTGGGCACGAAACATTCAGTACTTC.